These 22 T cell receptor beta chains were all obtained from the same sample, sequenced in a study of blood T cell repertoires in COVID-19. Profiling relied on immunoSEQ multiplex PCR, and the TCRdb table lists in-frame clones only, not all of them. Of 180,000 or so clones listed, roughly 89% are singletons. The sequenced sample consisted of PBMCs or T cells enriched from blood (not recorded which). These receptors all stem from a woman in her thirties or forties with acute COVID-19.

The chain has TRBV10-3 and TRBJ2-7; 13 nucleotides match TRBD2. V was clipped by 9 bases and J by 0 bases; unmatched bases: 8. This CDR3 has 16 amino acids. Germline V gene sequence: CDR1 ENHRY, CDR2 SYGVKD. As DNA, the CDR3 is TGTGCCATTTCATTTGGACTAGCGGGGGACTCCTACGAGCAGTACTTC. As protein: CAISFGLAGDSYEQYF.

The V and J genes are TRBV5-5 and TRBJ2-7; D is perhaps TRBD2 (6 bases). Between the trimmed V and J ends, which lost 6 bases and 2 bases, there was a span of 18 bases. The CDR3 covers 15 residues. Germline-derived CDR1 and CDR2 are SGHKS and YYEKEE (reference sequence). In DNA form, the CDR3 reads TGTGCCAGCACCGGGGCCGGGGGACGCACCTACGAGCAGTACTTC. Translated, it gives CASTGAGGRTYEQYF.

The chain's CDR3 is CSASAGASYGYTF. CDR3 nucleotides: TGCAGTGCTAGTGCAGGGGCGAGCTATGGCTACACCTTC. This chain connects TRBV20-1 to TRBJ1-2; tentatively, D is TRBD1 (6 bases). V lost 3 bases and J lost 4, with 12 bases in between. The germline gives CDR1 DFQATT, CDR2 SNEGSKA (reference sequence). This CDR3 spans 13 amino acids.

This chain joins TRBV7-6 and TRBJ2-1, with D uncertain. The CDR3 loop spans 15 amino acids. V lost 1 base and J lost 2, with 9 bases in between. CDR1 SGHVS and CDR2 FNYEAQ come from the germline V gene. The CDR3 reads CASSLVSSAYNEQFF. DNA for the CDR3: TGTGCCAGCAGCTTAGTTAGCAGTGCCTACAATGAGCAGTTCTTC.

The V and J genes are TRBV6-5 and TRBJ1-5; D is uncertain. The CDR3 is 15 residues long. The germline V and J ends were trimmed by 6 bases and 0 bases, with 12 bases remaining between them. Per the germline V gene, CDR1 is MNHEY and CDR2 is SVGAGI. CDR3 amino acids: CASRTEGVSNQPQHF. The CDR3 DNA follows: TGTGCCAGCAGGACTGAGGGCGTTAGCAATCAGCCCCAGCATTTT.

Written as DNA, the CDR3 is TGCAGCGCCCCTGGGCCAGGGGGCGATAACTATGGCTACACCTTC. The encoded protein is CSAPGPGGDNYGYTF. The chain couples TRBV29-1 to TRBJ1-2; 8 positions match TRBD1. Germline values: CDR1 SQVTM, CDR2 ANQGSEA. The CDR3 consists of 15 residues. The V gene end was trimmed by 7 bases and the J gene end by 1 base; junction bases not matched to a gene: 11.

This clone was seen only once. This rearrangement joins TRBV28 to TRBJ2-7, with 10 nucleotides matching TRBD2. With 3 bases clipped from V and 3 bases from J, the junction kept 8 bases outside the gene matches. The V gene's germline CDR1 is MDHEN and CDR2 SYDVKM. This CDR3 has 16 residues. Here the CDR3 DNA reads TGTGCCAGCAGTTTCGGGACTAGCGACCTGAACTACGAGCAGTACTTC. Translation gives CASSFGTSDLNYEQYF.

The chain joins TRBV6-5 to TRBJ1-1; 9 bases map to TRBD1. The CDR3 has 15 amino acids. Germline V lookup: CDR1 MNHEY, CDR2 SVGAGI. Trimming took 2 bases from V and 4 from J; bases not matched to a gene: 5. This CDR3 reads CASSYGTGRTTEAFF. The CDR3 nucleotides are TGTGCCAGCAGTTACGGGACAGGGAGGACCACTGAAGCTTTCTTT.

V is TRBV5-6 and J is TRBJ1-2; perhaps TRBD1 as D (6 bases). CDR3 length: 14 residues. Germline-derived CDR1 and CDR2 are SGHDT and YYEEEE. V was trimmed by 3 bases and J by 4 bases, leaving 13 bases between them. The CDR3 DNA follows: TGTGCCAGCAGCTACCCAGGGGTTATCTATGGCTACACCTTC. Translated: CASSYPGVIYGYTF.

The V call is TRBV29-1, the J call TRBJ2-7, with TRBD2 matching over 12 bases. J gave up 0 bases and V 6 bases, and 6 bases lay outside the gene matches. Germline V gene lookup returns CDR1 SQVTM and CDR2 ANQGSEA. CDR3 length: 15 residues. The CDR3, as DNA: TGCAGCGTCGCCGGGACTAGCGGGCTCTCCTACGAGCAGTACTTC. This sequence encodes CSVAGTSGLSYEQYF.

The rearrangement uses TRBV18 and TRBJ1-1; perhaps TRBD1 as D (5 bases). Germline lookup yields CDR1 KGHSH and CDR2 LQKENI. CDR3 length equals 17 residues. The V and J ends lost 6 bases and 0 bases respectively, with 20 bases between them. Here the CDR3 DNA reads TGTGCCAGCTCGAAAGAAACAGGAGCCTTATTGAACACTGAAGCTTTCTTT. This encodes CASSKETGALLNTEAFF.

The chain's CDR3 is CASSQQGYSNQPQHF. CDR3 bases: TGCGCCAGCAGTCAACAGGGATATAGCAATCAGCCCCAGCATTTT. The rearrangement joins TRBV10-2 to TRBJ1-5; perhaps TRBD1 as D (6 bases). V was shortened by 5 bases and J by 0 bases, with 11 bases between the two germline ends. Germline V gene sequence: CDR1 WSHSY, CDR2 SAAADI. There are 15 residues in the CDR3.

This chain uses TRBV9 with TRBJ1-2, with 8 bases lining up with TRBD1. The J segment lost 0 bases and the V segment lost 4 bases, leaving 17 bases of the junction unmatched. CDR3 length: 19 amino acids. Germline loops: CDR1 SGDLS, CDR2 YYNGEE. The CDR3 spells CASSPIPGQAALSNYGYTF. CDR3 nucleotides: TGTGCCAGCAGCCCCATTCCGGGACAGGCGGCCCTCTCTAACTATGGCTACACCTTC.

The chain carries TRBV9 and TRBJ1-1, with 9 bases fitting TRBD1. Germline CDR1 and CDR2: SGDLS and YYNGEE. The CDR3 extends over 15 amino acids. With 4 bases clipped from V and 1 base from J, the junction kept 5 bases outside the gene matches. CDR3 region: CASSLGQGANTEAFF. For the CDR3, the DNA is TGTGCCAGCAGCTTGGGACAGGGAGCGAACACTGAAGCTTTCTTT. Together with reference TRBV9 and TRBJ1-1, the CDR3 gives the full variable domain: DSGVTQTPKHLITATGQRVTLRCSPRSGDLSVYWYQQSLDQGLQFLIQYYNGEERAKGNILERFSAQQFPDLHSELNLSSLELGDSALYFCASSLGQGANTEAFFGQGTRLTVV.

Only one count was recorded for this clone. The chain carries TRBV23-1 and TRBJ1-5, with unresolved D. TRBV23-1 is given ORF status, its function remaining uncertain. CDR3 length: 14 residues. V shed 1 base and J shed 5 bases, with 9 bases lying between them. The CDR3: CASSQWAVHQPQHF. The CDR3 DNA is TGCGCCAGCAGTCAATGGGCCGTTCATCAGCCCCAGCATTTT.

In nucleotides, the CDR3 is TGTGCCAGCAGCATTCTAGCGGGAGGGCCAGGCACCGGGGAGCTGTTTTTT. Encoded protein: CASSILAGGPGTGELFF. This rearrangement joins TRBV7-2 to TRBJ2-2; 12 bases align to TRBD2. The junction had 8 bases not matched to a gene; V was cut back by 5 bases and J by 4 bases. Germline V gives CDR1 SGHTA, CDR2 FQGNSA. This CDR3 is 17 amino acids long.

The V and J genes are TRBV15 and TRBJ2-7; TRBD2 matches at 11 bases. The junction had 15 bases not matched to a gene; V was cut back by 3 bases and J by 5 bases. Germline CDR1 reads LNHNV; CDR2 reads YYDKDF (reference sequence). This CDR3 is 18 amino acids long. CDR3: CATSSIGEGGLAVNEQYF. CDR3 nucleotides: TGTGCCACCAGCAGCATCGGCGAGGGGGGACTAGCGGTTAACGAGCAGTACTTC. Using reference TRBV15 and TRBJ2-7 for the parts outside the CDR3, the full variable domain is DAMVIQNPRYQVTQFGKPVTLSCSQTLNHNVMYWYQQKSSQAPKLLFHYYDKDFNNEADTPDNFQSRRPNTSFCFLDIRSPGLGDTAMYLCATSSIGEGGLAVNEQYFGPGTRLTVT.

The chain is built from TRBV13 and TRBJ2-1, with 8 bases lining up with TRBD1. Germline V lookup: CDR1 PRHDT, CDR2 FYEKMQ (reference sequence). The CDR3 loop spans 16 amino acids. The V and J ends lost 5 bases and 0 bases, in that order; junction bases with no gene match: 6. CDR3 nucleotides: TGTGCCAGCAGCAAAGGACAGGGAAGCTCCTACAATGAGCAGTTCTTC. Protein sequence: CASSKGQGSSYNEQFF.

This chain uses TRBV7-9 with TRBJ2-5; D ambiguous. This CDR3 region has 15 residues. Germline assignment: CDR1 SEHNR and CDR2 FQNEAQ (reference sequence). The V end was cut by 2 bases, the J end by 1 base, with 11 bases between. CDR3 in DNA: TGTGCCAGCAGCTTAATTTCCGGTTTCCAAGAGACCCAGTACTTC. Protein sequence: CASSLISGFQETQYF.

The CDR3 DNA sequence: TGTGCTAGTGGTCCAGCGGGGGGAACTGAAGCTTTCTTT. This codes for CASGPAGGTEAFF. This sequence joins TRBV12-5 and TRBJ1-1; TRBD1 is a possible D gene (5 bases). Germline CDR1 reads LGHNT; CDR2 reads FRNRAP. This CDR3 contains 13 residues. V lost 5 bases and J 5 bases, leaving 12 bases between the germline ends.

The chain uses TRBV11-2 and TRBJ1-1, with TRBD1 identical over 9 bases. CDR1 is SGHAT and CDR2 is FQNNGV in the germline V gene. CDR3 size: 15 residues. J was trimmed by 5 bases and V by 1 base; bases with no gene match: 5. The CDR3 DNA reads TGTGCCAGCAGCTTAGGGGGACAGGGAGGAACTGAAGCTTTCTTT. Translation gives CASSLGGQGGTEAFF.

The genes are TRBV2 and TRBJ1-2, with a weak D call TRBD1 (6 bases). The CDR3 consists of 15 residues. V was clipped by 10 bases and J by 5 bases, with 23 bases between them. The germline gives CDR1 SNHLY, CDR2 FYNNEI. The CDR3 coding sequence is TGTGCCACCAGGAAACAGGGAACGGATATATATGGCTACACCTTC. Protein: CATRKQGTDIYGYTF.